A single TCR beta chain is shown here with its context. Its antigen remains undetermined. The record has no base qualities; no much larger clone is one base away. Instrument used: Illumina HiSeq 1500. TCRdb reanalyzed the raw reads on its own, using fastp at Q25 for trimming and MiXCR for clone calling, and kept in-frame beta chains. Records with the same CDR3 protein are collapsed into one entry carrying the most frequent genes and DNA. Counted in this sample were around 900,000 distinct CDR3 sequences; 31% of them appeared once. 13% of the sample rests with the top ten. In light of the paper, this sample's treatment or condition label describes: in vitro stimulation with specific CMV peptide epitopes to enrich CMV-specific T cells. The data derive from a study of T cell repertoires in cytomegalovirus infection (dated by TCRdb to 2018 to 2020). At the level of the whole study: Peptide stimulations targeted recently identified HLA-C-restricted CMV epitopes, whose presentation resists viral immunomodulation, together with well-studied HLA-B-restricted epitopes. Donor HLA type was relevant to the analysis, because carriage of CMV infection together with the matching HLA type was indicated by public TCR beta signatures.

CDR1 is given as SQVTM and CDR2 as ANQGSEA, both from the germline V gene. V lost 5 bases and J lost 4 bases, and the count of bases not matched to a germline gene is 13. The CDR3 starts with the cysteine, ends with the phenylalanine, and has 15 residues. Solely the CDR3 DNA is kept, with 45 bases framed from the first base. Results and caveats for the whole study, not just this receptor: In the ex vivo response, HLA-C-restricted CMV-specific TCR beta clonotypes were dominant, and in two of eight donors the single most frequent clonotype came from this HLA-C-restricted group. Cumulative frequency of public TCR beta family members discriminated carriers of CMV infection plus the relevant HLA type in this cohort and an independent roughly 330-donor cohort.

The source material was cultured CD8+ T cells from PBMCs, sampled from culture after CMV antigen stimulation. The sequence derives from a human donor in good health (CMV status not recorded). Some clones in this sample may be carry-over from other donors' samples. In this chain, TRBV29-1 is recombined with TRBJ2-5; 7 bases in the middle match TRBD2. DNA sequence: TGCAGCGTTTCGGACTGGGGGGGGGAATCAGAGACCCAGTACTTC. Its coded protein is CSVSDWGGESETQYF.